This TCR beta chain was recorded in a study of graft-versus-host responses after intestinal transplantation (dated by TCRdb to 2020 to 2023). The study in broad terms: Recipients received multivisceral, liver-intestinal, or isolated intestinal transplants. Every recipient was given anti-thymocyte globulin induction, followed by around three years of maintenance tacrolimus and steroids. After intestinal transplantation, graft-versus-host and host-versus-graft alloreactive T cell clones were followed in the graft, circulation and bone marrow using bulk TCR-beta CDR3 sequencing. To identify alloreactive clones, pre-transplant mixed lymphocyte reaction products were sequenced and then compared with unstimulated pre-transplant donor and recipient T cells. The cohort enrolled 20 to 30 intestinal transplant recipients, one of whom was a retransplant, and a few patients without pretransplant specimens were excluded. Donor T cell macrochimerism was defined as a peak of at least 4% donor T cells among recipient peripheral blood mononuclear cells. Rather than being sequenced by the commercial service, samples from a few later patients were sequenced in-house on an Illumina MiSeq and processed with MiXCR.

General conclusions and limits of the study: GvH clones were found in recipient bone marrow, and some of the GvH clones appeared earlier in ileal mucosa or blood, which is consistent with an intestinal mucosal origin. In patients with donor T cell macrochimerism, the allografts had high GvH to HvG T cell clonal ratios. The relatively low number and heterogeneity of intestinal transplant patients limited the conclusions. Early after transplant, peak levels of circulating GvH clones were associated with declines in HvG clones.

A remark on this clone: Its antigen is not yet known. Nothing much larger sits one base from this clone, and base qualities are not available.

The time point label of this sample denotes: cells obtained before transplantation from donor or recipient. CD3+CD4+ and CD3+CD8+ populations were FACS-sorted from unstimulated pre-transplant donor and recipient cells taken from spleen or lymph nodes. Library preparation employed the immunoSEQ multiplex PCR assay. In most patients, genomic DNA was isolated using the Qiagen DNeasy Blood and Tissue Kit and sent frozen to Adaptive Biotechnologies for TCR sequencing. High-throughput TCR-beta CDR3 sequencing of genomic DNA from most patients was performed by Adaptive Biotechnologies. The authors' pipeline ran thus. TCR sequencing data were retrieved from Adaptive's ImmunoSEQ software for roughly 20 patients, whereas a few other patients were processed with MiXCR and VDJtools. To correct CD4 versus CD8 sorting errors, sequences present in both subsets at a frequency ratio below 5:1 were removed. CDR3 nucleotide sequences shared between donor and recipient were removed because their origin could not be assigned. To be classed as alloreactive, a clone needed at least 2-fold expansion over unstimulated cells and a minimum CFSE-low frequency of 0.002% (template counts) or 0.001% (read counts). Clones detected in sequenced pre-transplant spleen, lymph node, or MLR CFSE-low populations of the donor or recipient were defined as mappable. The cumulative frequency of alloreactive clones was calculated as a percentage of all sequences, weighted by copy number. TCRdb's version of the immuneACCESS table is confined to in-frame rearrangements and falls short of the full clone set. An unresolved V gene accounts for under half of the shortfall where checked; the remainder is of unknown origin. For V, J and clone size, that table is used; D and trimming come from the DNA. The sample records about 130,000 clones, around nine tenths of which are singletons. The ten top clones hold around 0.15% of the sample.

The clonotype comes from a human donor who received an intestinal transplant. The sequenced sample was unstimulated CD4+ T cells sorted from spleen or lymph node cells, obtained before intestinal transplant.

In nucleotide form, the sequence is TGTGCCAGCAGGTCGGCCCAAAGCTATGGCTACACCTTC. This gives the protein CASRSAQSYGYTF. The sequence is built from TRBV2 and TRBJ1-2; too little of a D gene remains to name it. Trimming removed 6 bases from V and 4 bases from J, leaving 12 bases between the germline ends. From the cysteine through the phenylalanine, the CDR3 covers 13 amino acids. The DNA shown is the 39-base CDR3, in frame from base 1. The germline V gene yields SNHLY for CDR1 and FYNNEI for CDR2.